This is a list of T cell receptor beta chains from one sample in a study of immune evolution from preneoplasia to lung adenocarcinoma. Data came from immunoSEQ multiplex PCR; TCRdb stores just in-frame clones and leaves some out. The data show 15,000 or so clones, around 88% seen once. Sequencing used FFPE invasive lung adenocarcinoma tissue. The receptors were sampled from a person aged 70 to 85 with invasive lung adenocarcinoma. CDR3s include the opening cysteine and the closing phenylalanine or tryptophan. The D gene is left open where the match is weak. Clone sizes are given selectively: once, few, many, or a class where the clone is expanded.

V gene: TRBV7-6; D gene: .; J gene: TRBJ1-2; clone size: .; CDR3 DNA: TGTGCCAGCAGACCCACCACCGGGCCCGGAATCGACACCTTC; CDR3 protein: CASRPTTGPGIDTF
V gene: TRBV19; D gene: TRBD1; J gene: TRBJ1-2; clone size: .; CDR3 DNA: TGTGCCACCAGGACAGGGCTTAACTATGGCTACACCTTC; CDR3 protein: CATRTGLNYGYTF
V gene: TRBV9; D gene: .; J gene: TRBJ2-3; clone size: .; CDR3 DNA: TGTGCCAGCAGCGGGGGCCTCCAAATGGATACGCAGTATTTT; CDR3 protein: CASSGGLQMDTQYF
V gene: TRBV5-1; D gene: .; J gene: TRBJ2-6; clone size: .; CDR3 DNA: TGCGCCAGCAGCTTCAAAGGCTCTGGGGCCAACGTCCTGACTTTC; CDR3 protein: CASSFKGSGANVLTF
V gene: TRBV4-2; D gene: TRBD2; J gene: TRBJ2-1; clone size: .; CDR3 DNA: TGTGCCAGCAGCCAATTCCTAGGGACTAGCGGGAGGGTCAATGAGCAGTTCTTC; CDR3 protein: CASSQFLGTSGRVNEQFF
V gene: TRBV4-1; D gene: TRBD2; J gene: TRBJ2-2; clone size: .; CDR3 DNA: TGCGTCAGCAGCCTCCACCCGGGACTAGCGGGAGGGCCCACCGGGGAGCTGTTTTTT; CDR3 protein: CVSSLHPGLAGGPTGELFF
V gene: TRBV4-1; D gene: .; J gene: TRBJ1-5; clone size: .; CDR3 DNA: TGCGCCAGCAGCCAAGATCTGGTAGGGGGTCAGCCCCAGCATTTT; CDR3 protein: CASSQDLVGGQPQHF
V gene: TRBV4-2; D gene: TRBD1; J gene: TRBJ1-2; clone size: .; CDR3 DNA: TGTGCCAGCAGCCAAGAAGGGGGCCGAGTCTTAAGGGCGGGCACCTTC; CDR3 protein: CASSQEGGRVLRAGTF
V gene: TRBV4-1; D gene: .; J gene: TRBJ1-2; clone size: .; CDR3 DNA: TGCGCCAGCAGCCAAGCCGGGACCGCTAACTATGGCTACACCTTC; CDR3 protein: CASSQAGTANYGYTF
V gene: TRBV11-2; D gene: .; J gene: TRBJ2-1; clone size: .; CDR3 DNA: TGTGCCAGCGCAGGGGGGGTTAGTCAGTTCTTC; CDR3 protein: CASAGGVSQFF
V gene: TRBV19; D gene: .; J gene: TRBJ2-2; clone size: .; CDR3 DNA: TGTGCCAGTAGGATACAGGGAGGAACCGGGGAGCTGTTTTTT; CDR3 protein: CASRIQGGTGELFF
V gene: TRBV21-1; D gene: .; J gene: TRBJ2-1; clone size: .; CDR3 DNA: TGTGCCAGCAGCAAAGGGGGCGGGGGGGCATACAATGAGCAGTTCTTC; CDR3 protein: CASSKGGGGAYNEQFF
V gene: TRBV19; D gene: .; J gene: TRBJ1-4; clone size: few; CDR3 DNA: TGTGCCAGTAGTATGGGGAGCTTTGCTAATGAAAAACTGTTTTTT; CDR3 protein: CASSMGSFANEKLFF
V gene: TRBV21-1; D gene: .; J gene: TRBJ1-1; clone size: .; CDR3 DNA: TGTGCCAGCAGCAACGGCGGCCAGAGATTGAACACTGAAGCTTTCTTT; CDR3 protein: CASSNGGQRLNTEAFF
V gene: TRBV27; D gene: .; J gene: TRBJ2-7; clone size: .; CDR3 DNA: TGTGCCAGCCGCGAGGCAGGGCGCTCCTACGAGCAGTACTTC; CDR3 protein: CASREAGRSYEQYF
V gene: TRBV29-1; D gene: .; J gene: TRBJ1-4; clone size: .; CDR3 DNA: TGCAGCGGAAGGGACGGAAGAAATGAAAAACTGTTTTTT; CDR3 protein: CSGRDGRNEKLFF
V gene: TRBV29-1; D gene: TRBD1; J gene: TRBJ2-5; clone size: .; CDR3 DNA: TGCAGCGTTGAGCCCGACAGGGGGCGGTCAAAGACCCAGTACTTC; CDR3 protein: CSVEPDRGRSKTQYF
V gene: TRBV5-1; D gene: .; J gene: TRBJ2-5; clone size: .; CDR3 DNA: TGCGCCAGCAGCTTGTTCCTGGAGACCCAGTACTTC; CDR3 protein: CASSLFLETQYF
V gene: TRBV11-2; D gene: TRBD2; J gene: TRBJ2-7; clone size: .; CDR3 DNA: TGTGCCAGCAGCGGCGTAGCGGGGGCGGGGGAGCAGTACTTC; CDR3 protein: CASSGVAGAGEQYF
V gene: TRBV14; D gene: .; J gene: TRBJ2-7; clone size: .; CDR3 DNA: TGTGCCAGCAGCCTAGGACAAGGGCGGGAGCAGTACTTC; CDR3 protein: CASSLGQGREQYF
V gene: TRBV27; D gene: .; J gene: TRBJ2-1; clone size: .; CDR3 DNA: TGTGCCAGCAGTCCTAGGGCCCTAGGCAACAATGAGCAGTTCTTC; CDR3 protein: CASSPRALGNNEQFF
V gene: TRBV27; D gene: TRBD1; J gene: TRBJ1-5; clone size: .; CDR3 DNA: TGTGCCAGCGGGGACAGGTTTAGCAATCAGCCCCAGCATTTT; CDR3 protein: CASGDRFSNQPQHF
V gene: TRBV19; D gene: .; J gene: TRBJ1-5; clone size: .; CDR3 DNA: TGTGCCAGTACCCTATCAAGGGATCAGCCCCAGCATTTT; CDR3 protein: CASTLSRDQPQHF
V gene: TRBV19; D gene: .; J gene: TRBJ1-1; clone size: .; CDR3 DNA: TGTGCCAGTAGTATCGGCAGTGGAGGCATGAACACTGAAGCTTTCTTT; CDR3 protein: CASSIGSGGMNTEAFF
V gene: TRBV7-9; D gene: .; J gene: TRBJ2-1; clone size: .; CDR3 DNA: TGTGCCAGCAAGGTGGCTAGCAATGAGCAGTTCTTC; CDR3 protein: CASKVASNEQFF
V gene: TRBV15; D gene: .; J gene: TRBJ2-7; clone size: .; CDR3 DNA: TGTGCCACCAGCAGCGAATTAGACTACGAGCAGTACTTC; CDR3 protein: CATSSELDYEQYF
V gene: TRBV30; D gene: .; J gene: TRBJ2-3; clone size: .; CDR3 DNA: TGTGCCTGGGGACGGCGGCGCTCCCTTAGCACAGATACGCAGTATTTT; CDR3 protein: CAWGRRRSLSTDTQYF
V gene: TRBV7-2; D gene: .; J gene: TRBJ2-7; clone size: .; CDR3 DNA: TGTGCCAGCAGCTTAGCGGGGGTGGGGTCGATCTACGAGCAGTACTTC; CDR3 protein: CASSLAGVGSIYEQYF
V gene: TRBV7-6; D gene: .; J gene: TRBJ2-1; clone size: once; CDR3 DNA: TGTGCCAGCAGCTTAGGACCCGACAATGAGCAGTTCTTC; CDR3 protein: CASSLGPDNEQFF
V gene: TRBV19; D gene: .; J gene: TRBJ1-5; clone size: .; CDR3 DNA: TGTGCCAGTAGTATAGTAGGGAGCAATCAGCCCCAGCATTTT; CDR3 protein: CASSIVGSNQPQHF
V gene: TRBV6-6; D gene: TRBD1; J gene: TRBJ1-2; clone size: .; CDR3 DNA: TGTGCCAGCAGTCTAACGAAGGGGACAGGGCTATATGGCTACACCTTC; CDR3 protein: CASSLTKGTGLYGYTF
V gene: TRBV28; D gene: .; J gene: TRBJ2-7; clone size: .; CDR3 DNA: TGTGCCAGCAGTGCCTCCGGGACACAACGCTCCTACGAGCAGTACTTC; CDR3 protein: CASSASGTQRSYEQYF
V gene: TRBV27; D gene: TRBD1; J gene: TRBJ1-2; clone size: .; CDR3 DNA: TGTGCCAGCAGACCGGGACAGGGAGGAGGCTACACCTTC; CDR3 protein: CASRPGQGGGYTF
V gene: TRBV7-2; D gene: .; J gene: TRBJ2-1; clone size: once; CDR3 DNA: TGTGCCAGCAGTCCCTGGACTGACTACAATGAGCAGTTCTTC; CDR3 protein: CASSPWTDYNEQFF
V gene: TRBV11-2; D gene: TRBD1; J gene: TRBJ2-3; clone size: .; CDR3 DNA: TGTGCCAGCAGCCCACTCGGGACAGGGATTCGAACAGATACGCAGTATTTT; CDR3 protein: CASSPLGTGIRTDTQYF
V gene: TRBV7-9; D gene: .; J gene: TRBJ1-1; clone size: .; CDR3 DNA: TGTGCCAGCAGCTTAGTAGGGGCCGTCACTGAAGCTTTCTTT; CDR3 protein: CASSLVGAVTEAFF
V gene: TRBV30; D gene: TRBD2; J gene: TRBJ2-3; clone size: .; CDR3 DNA: TGTGCCTGGAGTCGGCGGGGGGTCACAGATACGCAGTATTTT; CDR3 protein: CAWSRRGVTDTQYF
V gene: TRBV6-6; D gene: .; J gene: TRBJ2-1; clone size: .; CDR3 DNA: TGTGCCAGCAGTCCAGGGGACAATGAGCAGTTCTTC; CDR3 protein: CASSPGDNEQFF
V gene: TRBV27; D gene: TRBD2; J gene: TRBJ2-3; clone size: .; CDR3 DNA: TGTGCCAGCAGTTTATCGGATCCAGCGGGATGGGATACGCAGTATTTT; CDR3 protein: CASSLSDPAGWDTQYF
V gene: TRBV18; D gene: .; J gene: TRBJ1-1; clone size: .; CDR3 DNA: TGTGCCAGCTCACCACGAAAGGGAGGTGCTGAAGCTTTCTTT; CDR3 protein: CASSPRKGGAEAFF
V gene: TRBV11-3; D gene: TRBD1; J gene: TRBJ2-3; clone size: .; CDR3 DNA: TGTGCCAGCAGCTCGGGACAGCCGGTAGGCACAGATACGCAGTATTTT; CDR3 protein: CASSSGQPVGTDTQYF
V gene: TRBV9; D gene: TRBD2; J gene: TRBJ2-7; clone size: .; CDR3 DNA: TGTGCCAGCAGCGTAGCTTCAACTAGCGGGACCTACGAGCAGTACTTC; CDR3 protein: CASSVASTSGTYEQYF